The following is a T cell receptor (beta chain) sequence with its context. The V end was cut by 5 bases, the J end by 5 bases, with 16 bases between. Germline V gives CDR1 MNHEY, CDR2 SMNVEV (reference sequence). This CDR3 spans 15 amino acids. This record comes from a study of T cell changes during pregnancy in multiple sclerosis. Profiled with immunoSEQ multiplex PCR; TCRdb holds only in-frame clones, not every one. This sample has some 87,000 clones, with 85% to 95% found just once. The clonotype comes from a female donor with multiple sclerosis, enrolled in a pregnancy study. The chain employs TRBV27 and TRBJ1-5, with D maybe TRBD1 (5 bases). Sequencing used peripheral blood, obtained in the first trimester of pregnancy. The CDR3 here is CASSHGALLDQPQHF. CDR3 sequence (DNA): TGTGCCAGCAGTCATGGGGCCTTGTTGGATCAGCCCCAGCATTTT.